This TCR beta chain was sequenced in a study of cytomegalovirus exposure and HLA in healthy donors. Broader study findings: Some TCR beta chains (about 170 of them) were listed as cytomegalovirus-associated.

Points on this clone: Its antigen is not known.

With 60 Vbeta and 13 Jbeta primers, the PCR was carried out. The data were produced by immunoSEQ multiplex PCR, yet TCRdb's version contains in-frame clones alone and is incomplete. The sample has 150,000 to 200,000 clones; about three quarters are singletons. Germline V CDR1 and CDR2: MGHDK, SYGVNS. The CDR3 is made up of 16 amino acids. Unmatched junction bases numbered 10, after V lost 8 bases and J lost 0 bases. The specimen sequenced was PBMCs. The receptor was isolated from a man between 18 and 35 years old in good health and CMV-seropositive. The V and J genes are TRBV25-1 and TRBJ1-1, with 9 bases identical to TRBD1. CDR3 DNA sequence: TGTGCCAGCCAAGAGGGGACAGGGCCGATGAACACTGAAGCTTTCTTT. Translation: CASQEGTGPMNTEAFF.